These T cell receptor beta chains were read from a single sample in a study of T cell responses to AZD1222 COVID-19 vaccine. Sequencing used immunoSEQ multiplex PCR; TCRdb keeps in-frame clones, though not all of them. The sample contains over 80,000 clones, 91% of which appear only once. The source material was peripheral blood, sampled 28 days after the second AZD1222 dose. Receptors were obtained from an adult who received the AZD1222 COVID-19 vaccine. Both conserved end residues are part of each CDR3. D genes are given only for firm matches. Clone size is not always given. Where it is, it says once, few, many or a class for expanded clones.

D gene: TRBD2; clone size: .; V gene: TRBV4-1; J gene: TRBJ2-3; CDR3 DNA: TGCGCCAGCAGGTTAGCGGGGCCCAGCACAGATACGCAGTATTTT; CDR3 protein: CASRLAGPSTDTQYF
D gene: .; clone size: .; V gene: TRBV5-1; J gene: TRBJ1-1; CDR3 DNA: TGCGCCAGCAGCTTGGGGAGGAACACTGAAGCTTTCTTT; CDR3 protein: CASSLGRNTEAFF
D gene: TRBD1; clone size: .; V gene: TRBV29-1; J gene: TRBJ2-7; CDR3 DNA: TGCAGCGTCCGTCGACCGGACAGGGCTTACGAGCAGTACTTC; CDR3 protein: CSVRRPDRAYEQYF
D gene: TRBD2; clone size: .; V gene: TRBV27; J gene: TRBJ2-2; CDR3 DNA: TGTGCCAGCAGGGTGGGACTAGCGAACACCGGGGAGCTGTTTTTT; CDR3 protein: CASRVGLANTGELFF
D gene: .; clone size: .; V gene: TRBV11-3; J gene: TRBJ2-3; CDR3 DNA: TGTGCCAGCAGTCCTTTTGGGGAGCCAGATACGCAGTATTTT; CDR3 protein: CASSPFGEPDTQYF
D gene: TRBD1; clone size: once; V gene: TRBV25-1; J gene: TRBJ2-1; CDR3 DNA: TGTGCCAGCAGTGATTTCCCGACAGGGGGCAATAATGAGCAGTTCTTC; CDR3 protein: CASSDFPTGGNNEQFF
D gene: .; clone size: .; V gene: TRBV19; J gene: TRBJ2-2; CDR3 DNA: TGTGCCAGTGTAAACACCGGGGAGCTGTTTTTT; CDR3 protein: CASVNTGELFF
D gene: .; clone size: .; V gene: TRBV5-8; J gene: TRBJ1-2; CDR3 DNA: TGTGCCAGCAGCCCCGAAATGGGGCGCGGGTATGGCTACACCTTC; CDR3 protein: CASSPEMGRGYGYTF
D gene: .; clone size: .; V gene: TRBV18; J gene: TRBJ1-3; CDR3 DNA: TGTGCCAGCTCACCACCATTAGGGCGGAACTCTGGAAACACCATATATTTT; CDR3 protein: CASSPPLGRNSGNTIYF
D gene: TRBD1; clone size: once; V gene: TRBV6-6; J gene: TRBJ1-2; CDR3 DNA: TGTGCCAGCAGTACTGGACAGGGCATGGGCTACACCTTC; CDR3 protein: CASSTGQGMGYTF
D gene: .; clone size: .; V gene: TRBV11-2; J gene: TRBJ1-1; CDR3 DNA: TGTGCCAGCAGCTTAGCTGGGGCCACTGAAGCTTTCTTT; CDR3 protein: CASSLAGATEAFF
D gene: TRBD1; clone size: .; V gene: TRBV28; J gene: TRBJ1-6; CDR3 DNA: TGTGCCAGCAGTTTAACCGCCTCTCGGGACAGGGCGGAATCACCCCTCCACTTT; CDR3 protein: CASSLTASRDRAESPLHF
D gene: TRBD1; clone size: .; V gene: TRBV7-2; J gene: TRBJ1-4; CDR3 DNA: TGTGCCAGCAGCCCGGGACAGGGTAATGAAAAACTGTTTTTT; CDR3 protein: CASSPGQGNEKLFF
D gene: TRBD2; clone size: .; V gene: TRBV5-8; J gene: TRBJ2-7; CDR3 DNA: TGTGCCACTCTAGCCGGGGGGGCCTCCAACTACGAGCAGTACTTC; CDR3 protein: CATLAGGASNYEQYF
D gene: TRBD1; clone size: .; V gene: TRBV2; J gene: TRBJ1-2; CDR3 DNA: TGTGCCAGCAAGGGGGACAGGGGCGCGCTTGGCTACACCTTC; CDR3 protein: CASKGDRGALGYTF
D gene: .; clone size: .; V gene: TRBV30; J gene: TRBJ1-1; CDR3 DNA: TGTGCCTGGTCCATGGGGACAAACACTGAAGCTTTCTTT; CDR3 protein: CAWSMGTNTEAFF
D gene: .; clone size: .; V gene: TRBV7-2; J gene: TRBJ1-3; CDR3 DNA: TGTGCCAGCAGCCCACAGGGTACTGGAAACACCATATATTTT; CDR3 protein: CASSPQGTGNTIYF